Given below is one T cell receptor beta chain in context. Its antigen is currently not known. Per-base quality was not reported, and no clone a single base away is much larger than it. This entry is derived from a study of T cells in localized non-small cell lung cancer (TCRdb year 2020). Regarding the study in general: Comparing tumors with uninvolved tumor-adjacent lungs, the study looked at the T cell repertoires of 236 patients with early-stage NSCLC. The cohort was made up of 200 to 250 treatment-naive NSCLC patients whose localized lung tumors had been resected. The mean age of the NSCLC patients was around 65 years, with 130 or so men and 95 to 110 women.

At diagnosis, peripheral blood, uninvolved tumor-adjacent lung and tumor were collected and were preserved as a mix of fresh-frozen and FFPE material. For TCR repertoire profiling, blood samples were analyzed in the form of peripheral blood mononuclear cells. The paper as a whole reports these results and caveats: Longer overall survival was associated with higher T cell density in blood, whereas shorter survival was associated with higher clonality in adjacent lung. Because multi-region tumor sequencing was not done, intratumor heterogeneity could not be ruled out. The highest T cell clonality was observed in uninvolved tumor-adjacent lung, where clonality exceeded that of tumor, suggesting that antigenic responses were more focused in uninvolved tumor-adjacent lung. Because of the exploratory design, TCR variables were selected using unadjusted p-values without false-discovery rate correction. Of the top 100 tumor clones, a median of approximately 60 were detected in paired uninvolved adjacent lung; under 30 were also among that lung's top 100.

Reading from cysteine to phenylalanine, the CDR3 counts 14 amino acids. The DNA shown is the 42-base CDR3, in frame from base 1. According to the germline V gene (reference sequence), CDR1 reads MNHNY and CDR2 reads SVGAGI. V is cut by 0 bases and J by 0 bases, and the space between the germline ends is 6 bases. TCR beta CDR3 regions were sequenced from DNA using the immunoSEQ Assay. The authors processed their data as follows. T cell density was computed as TCR beta template counts normalized to usable DNA estimated by amplifying housekeeping genes. Using the preseqR package, richness was estimated by extrapolating to 120,000 templates for tissue samples and 400,000 templates for PBMC samples. Clonality was defined by subtracting Pielou's evenness from one. Tissue-enriched TCRs were identified through differential abundance testing performed on productive amino-acid clonotypes, with a minimum total count of 5 and an alpha of 0.1. Repertoire overlap between compartments was quantified with the Jaccard Index and Morisita Overlap Index. GLIPH clustered TCR beta CDR3s with public tetramer-defined viral CDR3s; viral motifs required at least three viral sequences plus V-gene enrichment. Imported from immuneACCESS, the table was reduced by TCRdb to in-frame sequences with V and J called. These copies leave out some clones; in studies compared against another copy, an unresolved V gene accounts for under half, and the cause of the remainder is not known. V, J and clone size are those of that table, while D and trimming were read from the DNA. The sample contains fewer than 8,000 clones, approximately 93% of them found a single time. The ten largest make up 2.5% to 3.5% of the sample.

Source: peripheral blood, taken before any cancer treatment. The chain uses TRBV6-6 and TRBJ2-7, with the D segment identity uncertain. The clonotype originates from a woman aged 40-69 years with stage I lung adenocarcinoma. The DNA sequence follows: TGTGCCAGCAGTTACTCGCTCAGCTCCTACGAGCAGTACTTC. This translates into CASSYSLSSYEQYF.